The T cell receptor (beta chain) described here comes from a study of cytomegalovirus exposure and HLA in healthy donors. Study-wide findings and caveats: A few CMV-associated chains proved CMV antigen-specific in vitro.

The PCR made use of 60 Vbeta and 13 Jbeta primers. Libraries were prepared by immunoSEQ multiplex PCR; TCRdb keeps only in-frame clonotypes and omits some of them. This repertoire includes around 200,000 clones. V was shortened by 6 bases and J by 3 bases, with 5 bases between the two germline ends. This CDR3 spans 12 amino acids. CDR1 and CDR2 (germline): SNHLY, FYNNEI. As for this clone: Antigen: not known.

The chain has TRBV2 and TRBJ2-2; D not resolved. Source material: PBMCs. The source is a girl aged 2 to 10 in good health and CMV-seropositive. The CDR3 nucleotides are TGTGCCAGCAGGGTAGACACCGGGGAGCTGTTTTTT. Translation gives CASRVDTGELFF.